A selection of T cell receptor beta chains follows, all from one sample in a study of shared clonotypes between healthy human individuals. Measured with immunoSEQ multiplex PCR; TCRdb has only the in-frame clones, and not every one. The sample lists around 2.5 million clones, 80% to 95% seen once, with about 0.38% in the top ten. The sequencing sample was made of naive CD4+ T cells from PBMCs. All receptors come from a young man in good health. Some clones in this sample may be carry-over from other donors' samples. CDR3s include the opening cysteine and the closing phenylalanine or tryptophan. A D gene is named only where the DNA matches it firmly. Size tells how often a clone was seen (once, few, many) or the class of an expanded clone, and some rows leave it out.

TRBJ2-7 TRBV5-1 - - CASSLDQGGEQYF TGCGCCAGCAGCTTAGACCAGGGTGGCGAGCAGTACTTC
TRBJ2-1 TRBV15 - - CATSRGVLWDNEQFF TGTGCCACCAGCAGGGGAGTTCTATGGGACAATGAGCAGTTCTTC
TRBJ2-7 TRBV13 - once CASSSETSRETYEQYF TGTGCCAGCAGCTCAGAGACTAGTCGAGAGACCTACGAGCAGTACTTC
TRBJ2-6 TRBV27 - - CASSLSGGRAGANVLTF TGTGCCAGCAGTTTATCTGGGGGTCGGGCTGGGGCCAACGTCCTGACTTTC
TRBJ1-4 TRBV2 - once CASGPATNEKLFF TGTGCCAGCGGCCCTGCAACTAATGAAAAACTGTTTTTT
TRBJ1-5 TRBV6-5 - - CASRNKEGQPQHF TGTGCCAGCAGGAACAAAGAGGGTCAGCCCCAGCATTTT
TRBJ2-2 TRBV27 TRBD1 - CASSSQGAGELFF TGTGCCAGCAGTTCCCAGGGGGCGGGGGAGCTGTTTTTT
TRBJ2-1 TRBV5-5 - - CASTPWSGTYNEQFF TGTGCCAGCACCCCCTGGTCGGGAACCTACAATGAGCAGTTCTTC
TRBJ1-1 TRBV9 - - CASSVVALGEAFF TGTGCCAGCAGCGTAGTTGCCCTGGGTGAAGCTTTCTTT
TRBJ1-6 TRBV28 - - CASSSFPDRDSPLHF TGTGCCAGCAGTTCATTCCCCGATAGGGATTCACCCCTCCACTTT
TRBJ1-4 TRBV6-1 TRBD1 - CASSEPTGTGSEKLFF TGTGCCAGCAGTGAGCCAACCGGGACAGGGAGTGAAAAACTGTTTTTT
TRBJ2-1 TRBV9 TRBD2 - CASSVRTSGSTMLNEQFF TGTGCCAGCAGCGTCAGGACTAGCGGGAGCACTATGCTTAATGAGCAGTTCTTC
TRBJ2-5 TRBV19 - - CASSIGGGGETQYF TGTGCCAGTAGTATTGGAGGCGGCGGGGAGACCCAGTACTTC
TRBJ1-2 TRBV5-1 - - CASSLFPGSGYTF TGCGCCAGCAGCTTGTTCCCAGGGAGTGGCTACACCTTC
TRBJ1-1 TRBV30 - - CTWSRWAEAFF TGTACCTGGAGCCGGTGGGCTGAAGCTTTCTTT
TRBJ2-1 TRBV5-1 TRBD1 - CASSEQGNEQFF TGCGCCAGCAGCGAACAGGGGAATGAGCAGTTCTTC
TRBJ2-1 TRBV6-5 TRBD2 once CASSYSIPLAGDEQFF TGTGCCAGCAGTTACTCGATCCCCCTAGCGGGAGATGAGCAGTTCTTC
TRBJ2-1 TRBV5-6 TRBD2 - CASSRTSWEQFF TGTGCCAGCAGCCGGACTAGCTGGGAGCAGTTCTTC
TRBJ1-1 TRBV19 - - CASTLIGGNTEAFF TGTGCCAGTACCTTGATTGGGGGGAACACTGAAGCTTTCTTT
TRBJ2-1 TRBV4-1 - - CASSHLALPYNEQFF TGCGCCAGCAGCCATCTAGCGCTTCCCTACAATGAGCAGTTCTTC
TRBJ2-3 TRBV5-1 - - CASAVEGRGDTQYF TGCGCCAGCGCCGTGGAGGGGCGGGGAGATACGCAGTATTTT
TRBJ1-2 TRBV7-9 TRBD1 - CASSPIQGADYGYTF TGTGCCAGCAGCCCTATTCAGGGGGCTGACTATGGCTACACCTTC
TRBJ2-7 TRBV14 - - CASSQQGLYSYEQYF TGTGCCAGCAGCCAACAGGGGCTTTACTCCTACGAGCAGTACTTC
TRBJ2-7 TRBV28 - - CASSGSGKGYF TGTGCCAGCAGTGGGTCTGGTAAGGGCTACTTC
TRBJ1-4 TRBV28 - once CASSLAGVMGKLFF TGTGCCAGCAGTTTGGCAGGGGTAATGGGAAAACTGTTTTTT
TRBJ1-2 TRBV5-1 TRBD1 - CASSGSTGMQYGYTF TGCGCCAGCAGCGGTTCGACAGGGATGCAGTATGGCTACACCTTC
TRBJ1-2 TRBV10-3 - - CAISDRGRANYGYTF TGTGCCATCAGTGACAGGGGACGAGCTAACTATGGCTACACCTTC
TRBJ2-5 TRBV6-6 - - CASSRYQETQYF TGTGCCAGCAGCCGGTACCAAGAGACCCAGTACTTC
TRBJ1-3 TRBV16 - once CASSQIAGYPGNTIYF TGTGCCAGCAGCCAAATTGCAGGGTATCCTGGAAACACCATATATTTT
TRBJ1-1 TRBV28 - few CASRVQGGGGRSFF TGTGCCAGCCGAGTGCAGGGCGGCGGGGGAAGGTCTTTCTTT
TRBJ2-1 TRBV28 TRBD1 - CASNIVEGAREQFF TGTGCCAGCAACATCGTCGAGGGGGCCAGGGAGCAGTTCTTC
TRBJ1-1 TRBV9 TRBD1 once CASSPKGQGDTEAFF TGTGCCAGCAGCCCAAAGGGGCAGGGGGACACTGAAGCTTTCTTT
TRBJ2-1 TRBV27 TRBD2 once CASSLSGTSGAVEQFF TGTGCCAGCAGTTTATCAGGGACTAGCGGGGCGGTTGAGCAGTTCTTC
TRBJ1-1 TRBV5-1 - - CASSQWAGEGEAFF TGCGCCAGCAGCCAGTGGGCGGGCGAGGGGGAAGCTTTCTTT
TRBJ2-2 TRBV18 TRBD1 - CASSPPSQGEAGELFF TGTGCCAGCTCACCACCATCACAGGGGGAGGCCGGGGAGCTGTTTTTT
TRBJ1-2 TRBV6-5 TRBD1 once CASSEVQTGRSYTF TGTGCCAGCAGTGAAGTCCAGACAGGGAGGAGCTACACCTTC
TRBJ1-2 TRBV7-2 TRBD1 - CASSLEPGGDGYTF TGTGCCAGCAGCTTAGAGCCAGGGGGGGATGGCTACACCTTC
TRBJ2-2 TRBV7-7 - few CASSLAGGAGELFF TGTGCCAGCAGCTTAGCGGGCGGGGCCGGGGAGCTGTTTTTT
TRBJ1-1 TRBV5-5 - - CASSLGQGKANTEAFF TGTGCCAGCAGCTTGGGGCAGGGTAAGGCGAACACTGAAGCTTTCTTT
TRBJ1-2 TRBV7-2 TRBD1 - CASSPDRGSGYTF TGTGCCAGCAGCCCGGACAGGGGCTCTGGCTACACCTTC
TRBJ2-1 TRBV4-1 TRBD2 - CASSHPLLGTSFYNEQFF TGCGCCAGCAGCCACCCTCTCCTCGGGACTAGCTTCTACAATGAGCAGTTCTTC
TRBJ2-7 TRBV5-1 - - CATTIGGPPYEQYF TGCGCCACCACGATCGGGGGTCCTCCCTACGAGCAGTACTTC
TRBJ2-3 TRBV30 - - CAWTRGAGDTQYF TGTGCCTGGACCCGAGGAGCCGGAGATACGCAGTATTTT
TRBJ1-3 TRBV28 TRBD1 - CASKPGGGPGGNTIYF TGTGCCAGCAAACCCGGAGGGGGCCCGGGGGGAAACACCATATATTTT
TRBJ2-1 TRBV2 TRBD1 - CASRYRGHNEQFF TGTGCCAGCAGGTACAGGGGCCACAATGAGCAGTTCTTC
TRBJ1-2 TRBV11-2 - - CASSTRHYGYTF TGTGCCAGCAGCACAAGACACTATGGCTACACCTTC
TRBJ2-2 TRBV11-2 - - CASSNYFTGELFF TGTGCCAGCAGCAACTATTTCACCGGGGAGCTGTTTTTT
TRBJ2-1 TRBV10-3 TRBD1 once CAISYLQGASYNERFF TGTGCCATCAGTTACCTACAGGGGGCATCCTACAATGAGCGGTTCTTC
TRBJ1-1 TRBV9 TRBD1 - CASSVRPGGVEAFF TGTGCCAGCAGCGTCAGGCCAGGGGGCGTTGAAGCTTTCTTT